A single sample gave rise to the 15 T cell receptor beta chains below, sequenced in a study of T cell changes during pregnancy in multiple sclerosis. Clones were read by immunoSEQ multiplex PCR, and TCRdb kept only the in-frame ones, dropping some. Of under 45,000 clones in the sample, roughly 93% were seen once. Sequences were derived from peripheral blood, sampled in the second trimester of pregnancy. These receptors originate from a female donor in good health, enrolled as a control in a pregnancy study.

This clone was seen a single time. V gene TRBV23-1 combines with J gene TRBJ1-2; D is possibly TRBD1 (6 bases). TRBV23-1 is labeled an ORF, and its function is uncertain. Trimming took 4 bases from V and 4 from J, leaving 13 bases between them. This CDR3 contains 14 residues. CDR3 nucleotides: TGCGCCAGCAGTCGTGAGACAGGCTCCTATGGCTACACCTTC. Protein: CASSRETGSYGYTF.

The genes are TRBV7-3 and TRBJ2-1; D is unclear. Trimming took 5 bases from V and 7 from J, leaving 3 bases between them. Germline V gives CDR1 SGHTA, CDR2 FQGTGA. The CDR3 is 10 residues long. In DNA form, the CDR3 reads TGTGCCAGCAGCCAGAATGAGCAGTTCTTC. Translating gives CASSQNEQFF.

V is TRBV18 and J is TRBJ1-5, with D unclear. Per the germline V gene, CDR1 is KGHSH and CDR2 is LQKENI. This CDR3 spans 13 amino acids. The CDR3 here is CATGFGSNQPQHF. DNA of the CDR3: TGTGCTACGGGGTTCGGTAGCAATCAGCCCCAGCATTTT.

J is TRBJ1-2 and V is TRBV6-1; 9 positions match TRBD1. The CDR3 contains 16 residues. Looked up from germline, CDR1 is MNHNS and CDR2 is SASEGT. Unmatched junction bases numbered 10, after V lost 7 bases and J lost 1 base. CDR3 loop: CASTDRGTGFNYGYTF. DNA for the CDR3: TGTGCCAGCACTGACCGTGGGACAGGGTTTAACTATGGCTACACCTTC.

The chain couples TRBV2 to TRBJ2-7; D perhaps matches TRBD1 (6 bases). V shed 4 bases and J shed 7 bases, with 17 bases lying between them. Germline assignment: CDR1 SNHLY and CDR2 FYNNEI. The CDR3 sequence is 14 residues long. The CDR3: CASSVSQGEGEQYF. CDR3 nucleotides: TGTGCCAGCAGTGTCTCACAGGGAGAGGGGGAGCAGTACTTC.

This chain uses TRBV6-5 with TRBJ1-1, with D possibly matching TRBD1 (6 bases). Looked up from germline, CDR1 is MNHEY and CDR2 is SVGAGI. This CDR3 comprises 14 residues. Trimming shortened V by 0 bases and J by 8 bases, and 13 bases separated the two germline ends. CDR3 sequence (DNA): TGTGCCAGCAGTTACTCGACAGGTTCGGGAGAAGCTTTCTTT. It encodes CASSYSTGSGEAFF.

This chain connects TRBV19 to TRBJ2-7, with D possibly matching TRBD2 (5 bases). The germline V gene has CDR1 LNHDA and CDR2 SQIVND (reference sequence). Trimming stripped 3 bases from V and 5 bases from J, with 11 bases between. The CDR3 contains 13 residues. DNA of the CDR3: TGTGCCAGTAGTATTAGGGAGCGCGACGAGCAGTACTTC. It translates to CASSIRERDEQYF.

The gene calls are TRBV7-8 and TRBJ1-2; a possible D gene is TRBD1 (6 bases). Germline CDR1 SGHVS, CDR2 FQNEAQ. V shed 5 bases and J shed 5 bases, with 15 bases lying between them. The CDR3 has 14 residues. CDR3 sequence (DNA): TGTGCCAGCAGCCCACAGGGTCTTCCTTATGGCTACACCTTC. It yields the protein CASSPQGLPYGYTF.

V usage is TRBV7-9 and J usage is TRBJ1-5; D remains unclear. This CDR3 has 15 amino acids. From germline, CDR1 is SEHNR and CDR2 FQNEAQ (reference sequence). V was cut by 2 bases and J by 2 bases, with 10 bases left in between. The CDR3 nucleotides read TGTGCCAGCAGCTTATCCCCGGGTGGCAATCAGCCCCAGCATTTT. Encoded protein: CASSLSPGGNQPQHF.

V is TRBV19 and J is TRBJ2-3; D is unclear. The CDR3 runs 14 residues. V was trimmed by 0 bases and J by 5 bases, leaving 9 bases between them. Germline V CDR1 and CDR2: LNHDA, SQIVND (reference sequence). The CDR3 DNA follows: TGTGCCAGTAGTATAGATGTCTACAGAGATACGCAGTATTTT. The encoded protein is CASSIDVYRDTQYF.

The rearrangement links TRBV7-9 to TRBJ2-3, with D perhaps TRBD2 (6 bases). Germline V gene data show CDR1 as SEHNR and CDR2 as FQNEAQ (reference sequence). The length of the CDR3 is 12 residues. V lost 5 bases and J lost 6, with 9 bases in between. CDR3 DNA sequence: TGTGCCAGCAGCCCGGAGGGGGATACGCAGTATTTT. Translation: CASSPEGDTQYF.

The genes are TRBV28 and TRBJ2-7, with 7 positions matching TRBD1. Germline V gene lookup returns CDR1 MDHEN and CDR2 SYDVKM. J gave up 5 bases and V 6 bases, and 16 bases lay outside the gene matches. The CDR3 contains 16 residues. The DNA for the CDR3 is TGTGCCAGCAGGGTGTCAGGGGGTATTCTCGAGAACGAGCAGTACTTC. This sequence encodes CASRVSGGILENEQYF.

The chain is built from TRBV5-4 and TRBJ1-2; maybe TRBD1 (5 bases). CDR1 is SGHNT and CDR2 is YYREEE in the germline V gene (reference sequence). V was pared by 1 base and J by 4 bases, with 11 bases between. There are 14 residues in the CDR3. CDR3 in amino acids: CASSLSGWGYGYTF. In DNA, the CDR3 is TGTGCCAGCAGCTTGTCAGGGTGGGGCTATGGCTACACCTTC.

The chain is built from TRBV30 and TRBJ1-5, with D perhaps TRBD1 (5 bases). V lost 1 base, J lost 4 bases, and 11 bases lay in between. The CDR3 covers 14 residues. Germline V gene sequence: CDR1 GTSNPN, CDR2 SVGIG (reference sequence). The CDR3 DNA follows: TGTGCCTGGAGTGAGGGGCAGGGAAATCAGCCCCAGCATTTT. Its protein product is CAWSEGQGNQPQHF.

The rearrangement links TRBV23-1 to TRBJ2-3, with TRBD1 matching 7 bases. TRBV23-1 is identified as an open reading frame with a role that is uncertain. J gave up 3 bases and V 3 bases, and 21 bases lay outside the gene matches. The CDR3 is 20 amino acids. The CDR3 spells CASSHPPREKGALGTDTQYF. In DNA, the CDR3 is TGCGCCAGCAGTCACCCCCCCCGCGAAAAGGGGGCGCTCGGTACAGATACGCAGTATTTT.